These 25 T cell receptor beta chains came from one sample sequenced in a study of human T cells and chemical hapten exposure. Each CDR3 protein gets one entry after TCRdb re-called the 5' RACE reads with MiXCR. The sample records 110,000 or so distinct CDR3 sequences, 15% to 20% being singletons. The authors extracted total RNA from unfractionated whole blood. These receptors came from a human donor in good health.

In its sample, this clonotype was seen a few times. The gene calls are TRBV7-9 and TRBJ2-7; D could derive from TRBD1 or TRBD2 (6 bases each). Germline-derived CDR1 and CDR2 are SEHNR and FQNEAQ (reference sequence). The CDR3 runs to 16 residues. Trimming took off 3 bases at V and 0 bases at J, with 15 bases between the two ends. CDR3 DNA sequence: TGTGCCAGCAGCTTTTTGGAGGGACACCCCTCCTACGAGCAGTACTTC. Translating it yields CASSFLEGHPSYEQYF.

This clonotype was counted many times. Here the CDR3 reads CASSLGLAGGTYNEQFF. In DNA, the CDR3 is TGTGCCAGCAGCTTGGGGTTAGCGGGAGGCACCTACAATGAGCAGTTCTTC. This chain connects TRBV5-6 to TRBJ2-1; 10 bases match TRBD2. From germline, CDR1 is SGHDT and CDR2 YYEEEE. The V and J ends lost 0 bases and 2 bases, in that order; junction bases with no gene match: 5. This CDR3 region has 17 residues.

This clonotype was picked up a small number of times. The chain couples TRBV5-1 to TRBJ2-7; D is unclear. Trimming left V 0 bases short and J 0 bases short, with 10 bases between. The germline gives CDR1 SGHRS, CDR2 YFSETQ. The CDR3 is 15 amino acids. Here the CDR3 DNA reads TGCGCCAGCAGCTTGGCCGTTGTGAGCTCCTACGAGCAGTACTTC. Encoded protein: CASSLAVVSSYEQYF.

This clonotype was seen a single time. This rearrangement joins TRBV3-1 to TRBJ1-1; 9 positions agree with TRBD1. CDR1 LGHDT and CDR2 YNNKEL come from the germline V gene (reference sequence). The CDR3 has 17 residues. The J segment lost 0 bases and the V segment lost 0 bases, leaving 5 bases of the junction unmatched. The DNA for the CDR3 is TGTGCCAGCAGCCAAGATTGGGGGACAGGGATGAACACTGAAGCTTTCTTT. Protein product: CASSQDWGTGMNTEAFF.

This chain uses TRBV30 with TRBJ2-3; D not resolved. V was trimmed by 4 bases and J by 4 bases, leaving 15 bases between them. CDR1 is GTSNPN, CDR2 SVGIG, per germline (reference sequence). The CDR3 runs 14 residues. CDR3: CAWILTPSSDTQYF. In DNA form, the CDR3 reads TGTGCCTGGATTCTAACCCCGTCATCAGATACGCAGTATTTT.

V is TRBV5-1 and J is TRBJ2-3; no definite D call. The V end lost 1 base, the J end lost 2 bases, and 11 bases lay between the germline ends. The CDR3 loop spans 15 amino acids. Germline CDR1 is SGHRS and CDR2 is YFSETQ. This CDR3 reads CASSLRRPNTDTQYF. As DNA, the CDR3 is TGCGCCAGCAGCTTGCGCCGGCCGAACACAGATACGCAGTATTTT.

This clonotype was observed many times. This chain connects TRBV11-1 to TRBJ2-7; 10 bases align to TRBD2. V lost 3 bases and J lost 6; bases outside the gene matches: 8. Germline V gives CDR1 SGHAT, CDR2 FQDESV (reference sequence). CDR3 length: 15 residues. The CDR3 sequence is CASSFSGLASVEQYF. CDR3 bases: TGTGCCAGCAGCTTCTCGGGACTAGCGTCCGTCGAGCAGTACTTC. The whole variable domain, remainder taken from reference TRBV11-1 and TRBJ2-7, is EAEVAQSPRYKITEKSQAVAFWCDPISGHATLYWYRQILGQGPELLVQFQDESVVDDSQLPKDRFSAERLKGVDSTLKIQPAELGDSAMYLCASSFSGLASVEQYFGPGTRLTVT.

The genes are TRBV11-2 and TRBJ2-7; D ambiguous. Trimming took 1 base from V and 3 from J, leaving 13 bases between them. Germline CDR1 is SGHAT and CDR2 is FQNNGV. The CDR3 loop spans 15 amino acids. The CDR3 is CASSLGGGENYEQYF. CDR3 DNA sequence: TGTGCCAGCAGCTTAGGAGGTGGCGAGAACTACGAGCAGTACTTC.

V gene TRBV7-9 combines with J gene TRBJ2-3, with D perhaps TRBD2 (5 bases). Between the trimmed V and J ends, which lost 0 bases and 5 bases, there was a span of 15 bases. This CDR3 region has 16 residues. Germline V gene data show CDR1 as SEHNR and CDR2 as FQNEAQ (reference sequence). CDR3: CASSLAGELWGDTQYF. The CDR3 nucleotides read TGTGCCAGCAGCTTAGCGGGAGAGCTTTGGGGAGATACGCAGTATTTT.

This clonotype turned up a few times. The gene calls are TRBV11-1 and TRBJ2-1; no clear D. Germline assignment: CDR1 SGHAT and CDR2 FQDESV (reference sequence). The CDR3 is 11 amino acids. V was cut by 7 bases and J by 8 bases, with 9 bases left in between. CDR3 nucleotide sequence: TGTGCCAGCACCCCCCGGGATGAGCAGTTCTTC. Amino acids: CASTPRDEQFF. The full variable domain, with the rest looked up from reference TRBV11-1 and TRBJ2-1, is EAEVAQSPRYKITEKSQAVAFWCDPISGHATLYWYRQILGQGPELLVQFQDESVVDDSQLPKDRFSAERLKGVDSTLKIQPAELGDSAMYLCASTPRDEQFFGPGTRLTVL.

This clonotype was found many times. The V and J genes are TRBV29-1 and TRBJ2-5; 8 bases are a match to TRBD2. Germline CDR1 SQVTM, CDR2 ANQGSEA. After removal of 1 base from V and 4 bases from J, the junction contained 2 bases not matched to a gene. This CDR3 has 13 amino acids. The CDR3 DNA follows: TGCAGCGTTGAAGTTAGCGGGGCAGAGACCCAGTACTTC. This translates into CSVEVSGAETQYF.

This chain links TRBV4-1 with TRBJ2-6; D ambiguous. CDR3 length: 18 residues. The germline V gene encodes CDR1 MGHRA and CDR2 YSYEKL. The V end was cut by 0 bases, the J end by 0 bases, with 12 bases between. CDR3 nucleotides: TGCGCCAGCAGCCAAGAGGGTCGGCGGATCTCTGGGGCCAACGTCCTGACTTTC. It yields the protein CASSQEGRRISGANVLTF.

This clonotype was seen more than once but under ten times. V gene TRBV6-5 combines with J gene TRBJ2-1, with 10 bases aligning to TRBD1. This CDR3 region has 18 residues. Germline-derived CDR1 and CDR2 are MNHEY and SVGAGI. V was pared by 0 bases and J by 0 bases, with 5 bases of the junction left unmatched. CDR3: CASSYSGQGPASYNEQFF. The CDR3 DNA follows: TGTGCCAGCAGTTACTCGGGACAGGGGCCAGCCTCCTACAATGAGCAGTTCTTC.

The V and J genes are TRBV7-6 and TRBJ1-3; D remains ambiguous. CDR1 is SGHVS, CDR2 FNYEAQ, per germline. This CDR3 contains 13 residues. Trimming removed 4 bases from V and 2 bases from J, with 6 bases in between. The CDR3 coding sequence is TGTGCCAGCAGCTCCAGTACTGGAAACACCATATATTTT. Its translation is CASSSSTGNTIYF.

This rearrangement joins TRBV21-1 to TRBJ1-6. TRBV21-1 constitutes a pseudogene. The CDR3 length is 12 residues. CDR3 sequence (DNA): TGTGCCAGCGTGGGGTTTAATTCACCCCTCCACTTT. Residues: CASVGFNSPLHF.

This clonotype has only a few counts. This chain joins TRBV7-9 and TRBJ2-1; D is perhaps TRBD2 (6 bases). Trimming cost V 2 bases and J 8 bases, with 10 bases left between them. The CDR3 is 13 residues long. CDR1 and CDR2 from the germline V gene are SEHNR and FQNEAQ (reference sequence). The CDR3 protein is CASSLPGADEQFF. CDR3 nucleotides: TGTGCCAGCAGCTTACCGGGAGCGGATGAGCAGTTCTTC.

This clonotype showed up many times. The genes are TRBV5-6 and TRBJ2-3; 15 bases are a match to TRBD2. Germline CDR1 and CDR2: SGHDT and YYEEEE. The V segment lost 3 bases and the J segment 5 bases; nucleotides outside the gene matches: 7. The CDR3 extends over 17 amino acids. The DNA of the CDR3 is TGTGCCAGCAGCTCCAGCCTGGGACTAGCGGGAGGAGATACGCAGTATTTT. Translation gives CASSSSLGLAGGDTQYF.

This chain joins TRBV7-2 and TRBJ1-3; D is perhaps TRBD1 (6 bases). Trimming pared 3 bases from V and 8 bases from J, leaving 11 bases between. Germline CDR1 SGHTA, CDR2 FQGNSA. The CDR3 is 13 amino acids. The CDR3: CASSFQGLDTIYF. The CDR3 nucleotides are TGTGCCAGCAGCTTCCAGGGGCTGGACACCATATATTTT.

The chain combines TRBV28 with TRBJ2-7; D not resolved. With 5 bases removed from V and 3 bases from J, the gap between germline ends came to 5 bases. Looked up from germline, CDR1 is MDHEN and CDR2 is SYDVKM. This CDR3 spans 11 amino acids. CDR3 nucleotides: TGTGCCAGCAGTGATATCTACGAGCAGTACTTC. Encoded protein: CASSDIYEQYF.

Only a few counts were recorded for this clonotype. The chain couples TRBV20-1 to TRBJ2-7, with D tentatively TRBD2 (6 bases). V was clipped by 0 bases and J by 5 bases, with 17 bases between them. The CDR3 has 15 residues. Per germline, CDR1 DFQATT and CDR2 SNEGSKA (reference sequence). CDR3 coding DNA: TGCAGTGCTAGAGATCCGACTAGTCCCTTGGACGAGCAGTACTTC. It specifies CSARDPTSPLDEQYF.

The rearrangement joins TRBV5-1 to TRBJ2-4; D may match TRBD1 or TRBD2 (5 bases each). Trimming cost V 2 bases and J 7 bases, with 7 bases left between them. Germline loops: CDR1 SGHRS, CDR2 YFSETQ. The CDR3 runs to 12 residues. The DNA for the CDR3 is TGCGCCAGCAGCTTTGAGGGGAACATTCAGTACTTC. Translating it yields CASSFEGNIQYF. Together with reference TRBV5-1 and TRBJ2-4, the CDR3 gives the full variable domain: KAGVTQTPRYLIKTRGQQVTLSCSPISGHRSVSWYQQTPGQGLQFLFEYFSETQRNKGNFPGRFSGRQFSNSRSEMNVSTLELGDSALYLCASSFEGNIQYFGAGTRLSVL.

The CDR3 sequence: CASSFDSNQPQHF. The CDR3 DNA reads TGTGCCAGCAGCTTCGATAGCAATCAGCCCCAGCATTTT. The chain combines TRBV7-3 with TRBJ1-5, with D unclear. In germline, CDR1 is SGHTA, CDR2 FQGTGA. The CDR3 extends over 13 amino acids. Trimming removed 3 bases from V and 0 bases from J, with 3 bases in between.

The CDR3 nucleotides are TGTGCCAGCAGTCATGTTGCGGGACAGGGGATCCACGAGCAGTACTTC. Translation gives CASSHVAGQGIHEQYF. The chain uses TRBV25-1 and TRBJ2-7; TRBD1 agrees at 10 bases. Germline V gene sequence: CDR1 MGHDK, CDR2 SYGVNS. The CDR3 runs to 16 residues. Trimming took 5 bases from V and 5 from J; bases not matched to a gene: 12.

This clonotype was detected a few times. The chain links TRBV27 to TRBJ1-1; D may be TRBD1 (5 bases). There are 16 residues in the CDR3. The V end was cut by 4 bases, the J end by 0 bases, with 15 bases between. Germline CDR1 reads MNHEY; CDR2 reads SMNVEV (reference sequence). CDR3 region: CASSSLYGTLNTEAFF. The DNA for the CDR3 is TGTGCCAGCAGTTCCCTTTACGGGACGTTGAACACTGAAGCTTTCTTT.

The chain joins TRBV7-3 to TRBJ1-1; a weak D match, TRBD1 (6 bases). The CDR3 covers 15 residues. From germline, CDR1 is SGHTA and CDR2 FQGTGA. The germline V and J ends were trimmed by 1 base and 4 bases, with 13 bases remaining between them. The CDR3 nucleotides read TGTGCCAGCAGCTTAAATCCGGGGGCGGGCACTGAAGCTTTCTTT. It translates to CASSLNPGAGTEAFF.